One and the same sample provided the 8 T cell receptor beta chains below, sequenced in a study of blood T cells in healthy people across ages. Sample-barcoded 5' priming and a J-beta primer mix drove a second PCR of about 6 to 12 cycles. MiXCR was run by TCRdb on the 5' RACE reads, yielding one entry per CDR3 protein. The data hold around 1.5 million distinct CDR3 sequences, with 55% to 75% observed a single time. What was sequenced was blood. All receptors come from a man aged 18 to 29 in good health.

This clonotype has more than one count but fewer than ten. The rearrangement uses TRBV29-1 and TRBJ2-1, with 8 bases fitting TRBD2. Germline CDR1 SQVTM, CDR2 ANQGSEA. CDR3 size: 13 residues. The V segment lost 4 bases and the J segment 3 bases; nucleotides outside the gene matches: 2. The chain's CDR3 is CSVVRGGYNEQFF. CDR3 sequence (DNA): TGCAGCGTTGTCCGGGGGGGCTACAATGAGCAGTTCTTC.

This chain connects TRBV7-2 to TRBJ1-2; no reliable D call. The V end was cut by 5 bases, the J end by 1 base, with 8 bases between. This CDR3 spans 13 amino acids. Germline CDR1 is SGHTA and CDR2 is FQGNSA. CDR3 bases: TGTGCCAGCAGCGGTGACAATAACTATGGCTACACCTTC. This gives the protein CASSGDNNYGYTF.

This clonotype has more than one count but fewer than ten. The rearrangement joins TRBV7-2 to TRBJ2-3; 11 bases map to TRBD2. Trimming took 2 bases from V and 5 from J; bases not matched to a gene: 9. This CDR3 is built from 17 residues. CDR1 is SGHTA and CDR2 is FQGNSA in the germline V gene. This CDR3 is CASSLIAGGGVRDTQYF. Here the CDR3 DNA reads TGTGCCAGCAGCTTAATAGCGGGAGGGGGGGTTAGAGATACGCAGTATTTT.

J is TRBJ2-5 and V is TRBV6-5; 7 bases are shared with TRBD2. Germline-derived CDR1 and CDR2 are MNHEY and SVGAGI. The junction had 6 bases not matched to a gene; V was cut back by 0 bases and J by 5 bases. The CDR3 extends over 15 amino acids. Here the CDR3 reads CASSYSIGGGETQYF. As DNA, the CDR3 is TGTGCCAGCAGTTACTCGATCGGGGGAGGGGAGACCCAGTACTTC.

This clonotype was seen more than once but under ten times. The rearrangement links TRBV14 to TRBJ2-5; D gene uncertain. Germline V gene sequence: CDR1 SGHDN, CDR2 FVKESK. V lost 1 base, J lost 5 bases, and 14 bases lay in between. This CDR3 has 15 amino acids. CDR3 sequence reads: CASSQGLQLRETQYF. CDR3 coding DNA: TGTGCCAGCAGCCAAGGTCTTCAACTGAGGGAGACCCAGTACTTC.

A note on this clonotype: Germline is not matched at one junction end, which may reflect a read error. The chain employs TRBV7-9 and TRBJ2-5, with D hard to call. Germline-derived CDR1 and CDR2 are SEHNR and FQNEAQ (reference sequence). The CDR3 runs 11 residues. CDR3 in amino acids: CASSLAETQNF. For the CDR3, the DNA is TGTGCCAGCAGCTTAGCTGAGACCCAGAACTTC. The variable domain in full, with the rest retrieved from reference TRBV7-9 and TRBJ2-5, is DTGVSQNPRHKITKRGQNVTFRCDPISEHNRLYWYRQTLGQGPEFLTYFQNEAQLEKSRLLSDRFSAERPKGSFSTLEIQRTEQGDSAMYLCASSLAETQNFGPGTRLLVL.

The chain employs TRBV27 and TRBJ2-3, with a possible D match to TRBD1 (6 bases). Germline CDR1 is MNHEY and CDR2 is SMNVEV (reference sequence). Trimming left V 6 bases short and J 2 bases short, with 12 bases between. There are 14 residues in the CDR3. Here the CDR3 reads CASRNRDTTDTQYF. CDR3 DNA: TGTGCCAGCAGGAACAGGGACACCACAGATACGCAGTATTTT.

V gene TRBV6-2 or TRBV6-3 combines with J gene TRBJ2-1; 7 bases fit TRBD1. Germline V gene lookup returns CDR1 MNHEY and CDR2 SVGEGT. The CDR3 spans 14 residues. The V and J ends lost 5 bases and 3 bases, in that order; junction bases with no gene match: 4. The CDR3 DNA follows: TGTGCCAGCAGTACCGGGACAGACTACAATGAGCAGTTCTTC. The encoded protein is CASSTGTDYNEQFF.